These 32 T cell receptor beta chains were all obtained from the same sample, sequenced in a study of T cell responses to AZD1222 COVID-19 vaccine. The protocol was immunoSEQ multiplex PCR, while the TCRdb copy is restricted to in-frame clones and leaves out a portion. Of about 150,000 clones in the sample, approximately 78% were seen once. The sequenced sample was peripheral blood, obtained on day 0 of MenACWY control vaccination. The receptors stem from an adult in good health.

The chain joins TRBV6-5 to TRBJ2-3, with D perhaps matching TRBD1 or TRBD2 (6 bases each). This CDR3 is 15 amino acids long. The V and J ends lost 5 bases and 0 bases respectively, with 12 bases between them. Germline assignment: CDR1 MNHEY and CDR2 SVGAGI. This chain's CDR3 is CASSLGGESTDTQYF. DNA for the CDR3: TGTGCCAGCAGTCTCGGGGGCGAGAGCACAGATACGCAGTATTTT.

This clone came up a few times. The rearrangement uses TRBV27 and TRBJ2-3; perhaps TRBD2 as D (5 bases). V lost 4 bases and J lost 8, with 7 bases in between. The CDR3 spans 11 residues. Germline-derived CDR1 and CDR2 are MNHEY and SMNVEV (reference sequence). The DNA for the CDR3 is TGTGCCAGCAGTTCCGCGGGTACGCAGTATTTT. This gives the protein CASSSAGTQYF.

The chain couples TRBV5-4 to TRBJ2-1, with D perhaps TRBD1 (6 bases). V gave up 2 bases and J gave up 2 bases, with 14 bases separating them. The germline CDR1 and CDR2 sequences are SGHNT and YYREEE (reference sequence). There are 16 residues in the CDR3. The CDR3: CASSLTGGLTYNEQFF. The CDR3 nucleotides are TGTGCCAGCAGCTTAACTGGGGGCCTTACCTACAATGAGCAGTTCTTC.

The rearrangement uses TRBV20-1 and TRBJ1-1, with D perhaps matching TRBD1 (6 bases). Germline loops: CDR1 DFQATT, CDR2 SNEGSKA (reference sequence). CDR3 length equals 11 residues. Trimming took off 3 bases at V and 8 bases at J, with 10 bases between the two ends. For the CDR3, the DNA is TGCAGTGCTAGGGCAGGGGAGGAAGCTTTCTTT. This translates into CSARAGEEAFF.

The rearrangement joins TRBV24-1 to TRBJ1-2; 8 bases align to TRBD1. The germline V gene has CDR1 KGHDR and CDR2 SFDVKD. Germline trimming cut 5 bases from V and 9 bases from J; bases unmatched to any gene: 7. The CDR3 covers 13 residues. This CDR3 is CATSGGQGRRYTF. CDR3 bases: TGTGCCACCAGTGGAGGACAGGGAAGGCGCTACACCTTC.

V usage is TRBV6-1 and J usage is TRBJ1-6; 7 bases align to TRBD1. The CDR3 sequence is 15 residues long. After removal of 0 bases from V and 10 bases from J, the junction contained 6 bases not matched to a gene. Germline lookup yields CDR1 MNHNS and CDR2 SASEGT. CDR3 nucleotide sequence: TGTGCCAGCAGTGAAGCCCCAGGGGGGGAATCACCCCTCCACTTT. Translation: CASSEAPGGESPLHF.

This clone was observed a single time. This sequence joins TRBV5-1 and TRBJ2-2; 12 bases agree with TRBD1. Unmatched junction bases numbered 10, after V lost 4 bases and J lost 6 bases. Germline V gene data show CDR1 as SGHRS and CDR2 as YFSETQ. The CDR3 spans 17 residues. CDR3 region: CASSPGQGAGVAGELFF. The CDR3 coding sequence is TGCGCCAGCAGCCCGGGACAGGGGGCCGGTGTGGCCGGGGAGCTGTTTTTT.

The V gene is TRBV18, the J gene TRBJ2-7; D is possibly TRBD1 or TRBD2 (5 bases each). Germline V gene sequence: CDR1 KGHSH, CDR2 LQKENI. V lost 3 bases and J lost 5, with 17 bases in between. This CDR3 contains 15 residues. The CDR3 spells CASSPPTGTRHEQYF. CDR3 coding DNA: TGTGCCAGCTCACCTCCCACCGGGACGCGCCACGAGCAGTACTTC.

The chain uses TRBV5-8 and TRBJ1-2; 7 bases map to TRBD1. After removal of 2 bases from V and 7 bases from J, the junction contained 5 bases not matched to a gene. Germline V lookup: CDR1 SGHTS, CDR2 YDEGEE. This CDR3 is built from 13 residues. CDR3 coding DNA: TGTGCCAGCAGCTTCTCGACAGGGCCTGGCTACACCTTC. This encodes CASSFSTGPGYTF.

The chain combines TRBV2 with TRBJ2-3; 9 nucleotides agree with TRBD2. Germline CDR1 is SNHLY and CDR2 is FYNNEI. The junction had 2 bases not matched to a gene; V was cut back by 6 bases and J by 1 base. CDR3 length: 14 residues. This CDR3 reads CASSLAGGTDTQYF. For the CDR3, the DNA is TGTGCCAGCAGCTTAGCGGGGGGCACAGATACGCAGTATTTT.

The chain uses TRBV15 and TRBJ1-1; weak D call: TRBD1 (6 bases). Germline values: CDR1 LNHNV, CDR2 YYDKDF (reference sequence). Trimming stripped 1 base from V and 0 bases from J, with 9 bases between. The CDR3 has 15 amino acids. CDR3 nucleotide sequence: TGTGCCACCAGCAGAGCCCAGGGGATGAACACTGAAGCTTTCTTT. It encodes CATSRAQGMNTEAFF. The variable domain in full, with the rest retrieved from reference TRBV15 and TRBJ1-1, is DAMVIQNPRYQVTQFGKPVTLSCSQTLNHNVMYWYQQKSSQAPKLLFHYYDKDFNNEADTPDNFQSRRPNTSFCFLDIRSPGLGDTAMYLCATSRAQGMNTEAFFGQGTRLTVV.

The chain is built from TRBV9 and TRBJ1-6; weak D call: TRBD1 (5 bases). The CDR3 consists of 15 residues. V was pared by 3 bases and J by 5 bases, with 12 bases between. Germline assignment: CDR1 SGDLS and CDR2 YYNGEE. The CDR3 reads CASSAAGTDNSPLHF. The CDR3 DNA reads as TGTGCCAGCAGCGCGGCCGGGACCGATAATTCACCCCTCCACTTT.

The V gene is TRBV21-1, the J gene TRBJ2-2; the table's TRBD2 call for D was not verified on the DNA. TRBV21-1 constitutes a pseudogene. The CDR3 is made up of 18 amino acids. The chain's CDR3 is CASSLHSIGTKVPGELFF. The CDR3 nucleotides read TGTGCCAGCAGCCTACACTCAATCGGGACTAAGGTACCCGGGGAGCTGTTTTTT.

This chain uses TRBV5-4 with TRBJ1-1; tentatively, D is TRBD1 (5 bases). CDR3 length: 14 amino acids. With 4 bases removed from V and 7 bases from J, the gap between germline ends came to 17 bases. Germline V gives CDR1 SGHNT, CDR2 YYREEE (reference sequence). CDR3 coding DNA: TGTGCCAGCAGCAGGGCAGGAGGGGCGGTTGAAGCTTTCTTT. It translates to CASSRAGGAVEAFF. Based on the CDR3 plus reference TRBV5-4 and TRBJ1-1, the full variable domain is ETGVTQSPTHLIKTRGQQVTLRCSSQSGHNTVSWYQQALGQGPQFIFQYYREEENGRGNFPPRFSGLQFPNYSSELNVNALELDDSALYLCASSRAGGAVEAFFGQGTRLTVV.

The chain couples TRBV6-5 to TRBJ2-5; D uncertain. Germline V gene lookup returns CDR1 MNHEY and CDR2 SVGAGI. The CDR3 runs to 14 residues. V gave up 7 bases and J gave up 0 bases, with 12 bases separating them. The CDR3: CASTRTGYQETQYF. CDR3 sequence (DNA): TGTGCCAGCACCCGTACCGGGTACCAAGAGACCCAGTACTTC.

V gene TRBV6-2 or TRBV6-3 combines with J gene TRBJ2-7, with a tentative D call TRBD1 (7 bases). Trimming left V 6 bases short and J 4 bases short, with 19 bases between. CDR1 and CDR2 (germline): MNHEY, SVGEGT. There are 15 residues in the CDR3. CDR3 DNA: TGTGCCAGCAGCTCAGGAGGGGGCAGTTCTTACGAGCAGTACTTC. Amino acids: CASSSGGGSSYEQYF.

The genes are TRBV10-3 and TRBJ1-1; the match to TRBD1 covers 7 bases. Germline values: CDR1 ENHRY, CDR2 SYGVKD. With 5 bases clipped from V and 0 bases from J, the junction kept 6 bases outside the gene matches. The CDR3 length is 15 residues. CDR3 protein: CAISRQGTMNTEAFF. CDR3 DNA: TGTGCCATCAGTCGACAGGGAACCATGAACACTGAAGCTTTCTTT.

The gene calls are TRBV7-2 and TRBJ2-2; no firm D call. The CDR3 totals 15 residues. CDR1 and CDR2 (germline): SGHTA, FQGNSA. V lost 1 base, J lost 1 base, and 7 bases lay in between. In DNA form, the CDR3 reads TGTGCCAGCAGCTTAGGGCGGCAGAACACCGGGGAGCTGTTTTTT. Translation gives CASSLGRQNTGELFF.

The chain uses TRBV18 and TRBJ1-5, with a weak D call TRBD1 (6 bases). CDR3 length: 15 amino acids. V was cut by 3 bases and J by 2 bases, with 11 bases left in between. CDR1 is KGHSH and CDR2 is LQKENI in the germline V gene. The CDR3: CASSPGGAGNQPQHF. CDR3 in DNA: TGTGCCAGCTCACCGGGGGGGGCAGGCAATCAGCCCCAGCATTTT.

The chain employs TRBV29-1 and TRBJ2-1; tentative D call: TRBD2 (6 bases). The CDR3 covers 12 residues. Deletions cut 5 bases from V and 4 bases from J, with 9 bases between. Germline CDR1 reads SQVTM; CDR2 reads ANQGSEA. The CDR3: CSVRGRYNEQFF. CDR3 coding DNA: TGCAGCGTTCGGGGGAGGTACAATGAGCAGTTCTTC.

This clone was observed a few times. The chain employs TRBV10-2 and TRBJ2-2; D is ambiguous. The germline CDR1 and CDR2 sequences are WSHSY and SAAADI. The CDR3 consists of 15 residues. V dropped 4 bases and J dropped 2 bases, with 11 bases sitting between them. CDR3 sequence reads: CASSVVSPNTGELFF. The CDR3 bases are TGCGCCAGCAGTGTGGTTAGCCCAAACACCGGGGAGCTGTTTTTT.

This chain joins TRBV9 and TRBJ1-2; a possible D gene is TRBD1 (6 bases). The CDR3 has 16 residues. Trimming left V 4 bases short and J 8 bases short, with 24 bases between. Germline loops: CDR1 SGDLS, CDR2 YYNGEE. The DNA of the CDR3 is TGTGCCAGCAGCCGCAATTCAAGGGGGAGGGAGGAAGGCTACACCTTC. Its protein is CASSRNSRGREEGYTF.

This clone appeared a single time. This sequence joins TRBV4-1 and TRBJ1-1; D is possibly TRBD1 (6 bases). The CDR3 is made up of 14 amino acids. The V gene lost 2 bases and the J gene lost 3 bases, with 10 bases spanning the gap. CDR1 and CDR2 (germline): MGHRA, YSYEKL. This chain's CDR3 is CASSQRGADTEAFF. The CDR3 coding sequence is TGCGCCAGCAGCCAAAGGGGGGCGGACACTGAAGCTTTCTTT.

The chain links TRBV6-1 to TRBJ1-1; TRBD1 agrees at 9 bases. J lost 7 bases, V lost 3 bases, and 9 bases had no gene match. CDR1 MNHNS and CDR2 SASEGT come from the germline V gene. The CDR3 loop spans 15 amino acids. CDR3 sequence reads: CASSDRDRESGEAFF. In nucleotides, the CDR3 is TGTGCCAGCAGTGACAGGGACAGGGAATCTGGTGAAGCTTTCTTT.

J is TRBJ2-7 and V is TRBV5-8; 7 nucleotides line up with TRBD1. The germline V gene encodes CDR1 SGHTS and CDR2 YDEGEE. The CDR3 covers 12 residues. V was clipped by 4 bases and J by 2 bases; unmatched bases: 0. The chain's CDR3 is CASSQGAYEQYV. In DNA form, the CDR3 reads TGTGCCAGCAGCCAGGGGGCCTACGAGCAGTACGTC.

The rearrangement joins TRBV5-1 to TRBJ1-1; no firm D call. This CDR3 is 14 amino acids long. The germline gives CDR1 SGHRS, CDR2 YFSETQ. Deletions cut 0 bases from V and 1 base from J, with 7 bases between. In DNA form, the CDR3 reads TGCGCCAGCAGCTTGGCGCAGGCGAACACTGAAGCTTTCTTT. Its translation is CASSLAQANTEAFF.

This clone was counted a single time. This chain uses TRBV3-1 (or the pseudogene TRBV3-2) with TRBJ1-4, with a possible D match to TRBD1 (6 bases). Germline V gene lookup returns CDR1 LGHDT and CDR2 YNNKEL (reference sequence). The CDR3 totals 14 residues. V was clipped by 4 bases and J by 4 bases, with 10 bases between them. The CDR3 DNA follows: TGTGCCAGCAGCCCGGACAGCTATAATGAAAAACTGTTTTTT. This translates into CASSPDSYNEKLFF.

A single count supports this clone. The chain links TRBV14 to TRBJ2-1; D not certain. Trimming removed 4 bases at V and 9 bases at J, with 16 bases between. The CDR3 runs 14 residues. Germline V lookup: CDR1 SGHDN, CDR2 FVKESK. The CDR3 DNA reads TGTGCCAGCAGCCTAGGGCTTCCGCCTATTGAGCAGTTCTTC. This codes for CASSLGLPPIEQFF.

V usage is TRBV3-1 (or the pseudogene TRBV3-2) and J usage is TRBJ2-5, with 10 bases aligning to TRBD2. The ends lost 1 base at V and 4 bases at J; junction bases unmatched: 15. The CDR3 has 19 amino acids. The germline V gene encodes CDR1 LGHDT and CDR2 YNNKEL (reference sequence). The CDR3, as DNA: TGTGCCAGCAGCCAAGGTCAGGTAGCGGGGGGTGGGTCCGGAGAGACCCAGTACTTC. This translates into CASSQGQVAGGGSGETQYF.

On this clone itself: The DNA is left out, because the CDR3 cannot be placed on it with certainty; the CDR3 is given as TCRdb lists it. The chain carries TRBV23-1 and TRBJ1-6. TRBV23-1 is treated as an ORF (open reading frame) with a function not yet certain. The CDR3 has 16 residues if both end residues are counted. CDR3 sequence: CASSRAGRKDNSPLHF.

The chain employs TRBV28 and TRBJ1-1, with no clear D. Germline-derived CDR1 and CDR2 are MDHEN and SYDVKM. This CDR3 is built from 15 residues. The V end lost 6 bases, the J end lost 0 bases, and 14 bases lay between the germline ends. The CDR3 region is CASSLLGGMNTEAFF. CDR3 nucleotides: TGTGCCAGCAGCCTCCTTGGTGGGATGAACACTGAAGCTTTCTTT.

The V and J genes are TRBV28 and TRBJ1-1; the match to TRBD1 covers 9 bases. The CDR3 spans 18 residues. The germline gives CDR1 MDHEN, CDR2 SYDVKM. V dropped 6 bases and J dropped 1; count of bases not matched to a gene: 15. CDR3: CASSRLRGTGKTNTEAFF. CDR3 sequence (DNA): TGTGCCAGCAGCCGACTACGGGGGACAGGGAAGACGAACACTGAAGCTTTCTTT. The variable domain in full, with the rest retrieved from reference TRBV28 and TRBJ1-1, is DVKVTQSSRYLVKRTGEKVFLECVQDMDHENMFWYRQDPGLGLRLIYFSYDVKMKEKGDIPEGYSVSREKKERFSLILESASTNQTSMYLCASSRLRGTGKTNTEAFFGQGTRLTVV.